This T cell receptor (beta chain) was recovered during a study of a mutant IDH1 vaccine in newly diagnosed glioma. About the study: Visit V12 was scheduled at week 35 and visit V13 at week 47.

Assay used: immunoSEQ multiplex PCR; TCRdb lists only in-frame clones, some missing. The sample records 25,000 to 30,000 clones, about 70% being singletons. About this clone itself: What it binds is not known.

Trimming removed 3 bases from V and 6 bases from J, with 14 bases in between. The V gene's germline CDR1 is MGHRA and CDR2 YSYEKL. CDR3 length: 14 amino acids. The time point denotes: week 35, safety follow-up. Every single dose of the vaccine, 300 ug of mutant IDH1 20-mer peptide, came with topical imiquimod. Eight vaccine doses were administered to patients at weeks 1, 3, 5, 7, 11, 15, 19 and 23. The J gene is TRBJ1-2, the V gene TRBV4-1, with D maybe TRBD1 (6 bases). The sequence was collected from a man aged 50 to 59 with glioma. Specimen: PBMCs, collected from a glioma patient whose treatment included an IDH1 peptide vaccine. The CDR3 DNA reads TGCGCCAGCAGCCATAGTCGACAGGAAGATGGCTACACCTTC. As protein: CASSHSRQEDGYTF.